This TCR beta chain stems from a study of blood T cell repertoires in COVID-19. Study at large: Samples of COVID-19 (acute and convalescent) were obtained from the United States, Italy and Spain.

The CDR3 consists of 15 residues. The V end was cut by 4 bases, the J end by 0 bases, with 12 bases between. Per germline, CDR1 MDHEN and CDR2 SYDVKM. Profiled with immunoSEQ multiplex PCR; TCRdb holds only in-frame clones, not every one. The table includes about 90,000 clones, roughly 79% detected once. This receptor was identified in a woman older than 75 with acute or convalescent COVID-19. The V gene is TRBV28, the J gene TRBJ1-2; D might be TRBD1 (5 bases). Sequencing input: peripheral blood. CDR3 loop: CASSSQGGANYGYTF. CDR3 bases: TGTGCCAGCAGTTCCCAGGGTGGGGCTAACTATGGCTACACCTTC.